What follows is one T cell receptor (beta chain) and its context. Measured with immunoSEQ multiplex PCR; TCRdb has only the in-frame clones, and not every one. Of about 45,000 clones in the sample, roughly 92% were seen once. These data are taken from a study of T cell changes during pregnancy in multiple sclerosis. V lost 6 bases to trimming and J lost 2 bases; unmatched junction nucleotides: 3. This CDR3 spans 15 amino acids. Germline loops: CDR1 MNHNS, CDR2 SASEGT. The chain uses TRBV6-1 and TRBJ2-2, with TRBD2 identical over 10 bases. This TCR came from a female donor with multiple sclerosis, enrolled in a pregnancy study. The specimen was CD4+ T cells from peripheral blood mononuclear cells, collected in the third trimester of pregnancy. The CDR3 sequence is CASSRTSGNTGELFF. CDR3 coding DNA: TGTGCCAGCAGCCGGACTAGCGGAAACACCGGGGAGCTGTTTTTT.